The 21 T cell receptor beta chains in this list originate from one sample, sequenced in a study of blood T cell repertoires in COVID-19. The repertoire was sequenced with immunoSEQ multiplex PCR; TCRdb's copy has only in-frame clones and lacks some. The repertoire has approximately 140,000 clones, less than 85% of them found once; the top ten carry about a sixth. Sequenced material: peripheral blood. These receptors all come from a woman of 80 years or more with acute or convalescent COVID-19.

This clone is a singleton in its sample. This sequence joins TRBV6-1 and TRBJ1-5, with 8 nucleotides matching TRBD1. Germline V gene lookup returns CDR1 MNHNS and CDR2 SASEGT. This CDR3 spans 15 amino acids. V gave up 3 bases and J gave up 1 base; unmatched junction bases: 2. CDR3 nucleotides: TGTGCCAGCAGTGACAGACAGGGGAGCAATCAGCCCCAGCATTTT. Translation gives CASSDRQGSNQPQHF.

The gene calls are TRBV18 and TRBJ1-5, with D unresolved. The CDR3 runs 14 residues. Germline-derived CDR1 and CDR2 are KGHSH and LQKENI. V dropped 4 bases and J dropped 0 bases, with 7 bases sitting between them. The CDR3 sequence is CASSRETSNQPQHF. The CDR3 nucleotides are TGTGCCAGCTCACGAGAAACTAGCAATCAGCCCCAGCATTTT.

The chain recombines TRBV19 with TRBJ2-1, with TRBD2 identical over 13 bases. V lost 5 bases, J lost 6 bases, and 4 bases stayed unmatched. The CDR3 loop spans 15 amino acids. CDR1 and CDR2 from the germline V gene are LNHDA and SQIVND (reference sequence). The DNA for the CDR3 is TGTGCCAGTAGTGTCGGGACTAGCGGGATCAATGAGCAGTTCTTC. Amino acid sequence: CASSVGTSGINEQFF.

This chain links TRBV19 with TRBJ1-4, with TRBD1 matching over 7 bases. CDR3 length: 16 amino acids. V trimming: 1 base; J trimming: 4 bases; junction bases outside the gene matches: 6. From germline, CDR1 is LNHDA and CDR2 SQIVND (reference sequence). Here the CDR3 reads CASSIGGGSINEKLFF. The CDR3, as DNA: TGTGCCAGTAGTATAGGAGGGGGCAGCATTAATGAAAAACTGTTTTTT.

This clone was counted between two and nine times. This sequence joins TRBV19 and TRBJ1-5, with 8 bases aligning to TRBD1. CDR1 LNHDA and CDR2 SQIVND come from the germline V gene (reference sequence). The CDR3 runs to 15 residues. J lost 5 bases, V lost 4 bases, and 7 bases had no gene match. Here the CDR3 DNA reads TGTGCCAGTAGTAGTGGACAGGGAGGGGATCAGCCCCAGCATTTT. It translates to CASSSGQGGDQPQHF.

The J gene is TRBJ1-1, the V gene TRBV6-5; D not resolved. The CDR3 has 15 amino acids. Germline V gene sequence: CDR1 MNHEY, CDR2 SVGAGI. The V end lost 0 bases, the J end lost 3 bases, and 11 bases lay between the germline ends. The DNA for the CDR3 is TGTGCCAGCAGTTACTCGCCCTACGGGGACACTGAAGCTTTCTTT. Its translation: CASSYSPYGDTEAFF.

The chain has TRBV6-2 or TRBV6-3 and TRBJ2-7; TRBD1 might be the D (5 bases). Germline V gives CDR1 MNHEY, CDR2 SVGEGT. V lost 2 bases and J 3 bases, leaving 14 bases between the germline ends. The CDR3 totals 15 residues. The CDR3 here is CASSYPGAGLYEQYF. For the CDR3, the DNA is TGTGCCAGCAGTTACCCTGGGGCAGGGCTCTACGAGCAGTACTTC.

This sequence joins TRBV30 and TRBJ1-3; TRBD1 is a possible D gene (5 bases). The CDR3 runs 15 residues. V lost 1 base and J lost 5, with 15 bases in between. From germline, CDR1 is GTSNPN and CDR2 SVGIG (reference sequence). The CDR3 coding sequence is TGTGCCTGGAGTGGGACATTTCGTCGTCGAAACACCATATATTTT. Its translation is CAWSGTFRRRNTIYF.

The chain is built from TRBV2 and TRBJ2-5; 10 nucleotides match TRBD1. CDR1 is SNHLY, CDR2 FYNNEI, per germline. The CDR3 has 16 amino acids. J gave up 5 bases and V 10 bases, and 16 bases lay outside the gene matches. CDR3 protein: CATNPTGTGVGETQYF. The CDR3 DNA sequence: TGTGCCACGAACCCGACTGGGACAGGGGTTGGGGAGACCCAGTACTTC.

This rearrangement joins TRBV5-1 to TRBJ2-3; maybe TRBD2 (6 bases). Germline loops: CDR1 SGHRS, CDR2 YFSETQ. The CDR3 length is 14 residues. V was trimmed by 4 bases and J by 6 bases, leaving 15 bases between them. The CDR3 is CASSPASSGDTQYF. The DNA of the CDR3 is TGCGCCAGCAGCCCAGCCTCGAGCGGGGATACGCAGTATTTT.

The CDR3 bases are TGTGCCAGCAGCACAGGTGGTGGAAACACCATATATTTT. Protein sequence: CASSTGGGNTIYF. V is TRBV11-2 and J is TRBJ1-3; D is possibly TRBD1 (5 bases). There are 13 residues in the CDR3. With 5 bases removed from V and 3 bases from J, the gap between germline ends came to 8 bases. Germline CDR1 and CDR2: SGHAT and FQNNGV.

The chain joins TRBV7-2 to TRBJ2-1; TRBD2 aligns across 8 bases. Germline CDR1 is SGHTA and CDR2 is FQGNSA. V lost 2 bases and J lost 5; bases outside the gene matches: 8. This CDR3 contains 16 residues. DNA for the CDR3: TGTGCCAGCAGCTTAATTTCATCGGGGGGGCACAATGAGCAGTTCTTC. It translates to CASSLISSGGHNEQFF.

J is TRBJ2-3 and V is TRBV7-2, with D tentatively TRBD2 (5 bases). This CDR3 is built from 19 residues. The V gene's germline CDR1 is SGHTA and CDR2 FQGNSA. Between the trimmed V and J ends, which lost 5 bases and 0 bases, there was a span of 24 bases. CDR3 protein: CASSPHRAREYASTDTQYF. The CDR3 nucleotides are TGTGCCAGCAGCCCCCACCGGGCTAGGGAGTACGCTAGCACAGATACGCAGTATTTT.

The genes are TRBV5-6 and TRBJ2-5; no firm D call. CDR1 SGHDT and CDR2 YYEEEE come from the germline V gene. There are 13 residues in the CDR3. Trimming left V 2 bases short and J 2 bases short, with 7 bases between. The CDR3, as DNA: TGTGCCAGCAGCTTCCTGGCACAAGAGACCCAGTACTTC. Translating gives CASSFLAQETQYF.

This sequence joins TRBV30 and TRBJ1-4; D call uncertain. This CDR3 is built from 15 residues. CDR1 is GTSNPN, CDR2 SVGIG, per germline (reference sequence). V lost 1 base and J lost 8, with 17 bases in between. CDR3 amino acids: CAWSDQVRLWEKLFF. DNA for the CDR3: TGTGCCTGGAGTGACCAGGTTCGATTGTGGGAAAAACTGTTTTTT.

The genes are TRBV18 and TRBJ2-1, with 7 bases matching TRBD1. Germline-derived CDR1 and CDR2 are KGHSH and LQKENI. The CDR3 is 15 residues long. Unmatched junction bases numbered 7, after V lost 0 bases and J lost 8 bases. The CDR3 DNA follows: TGTGCCAGCTCACCACCGAGACAGGGTTCGTATGAGCAGTTCTTC. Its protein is CASSPPRQGSYEQFF.

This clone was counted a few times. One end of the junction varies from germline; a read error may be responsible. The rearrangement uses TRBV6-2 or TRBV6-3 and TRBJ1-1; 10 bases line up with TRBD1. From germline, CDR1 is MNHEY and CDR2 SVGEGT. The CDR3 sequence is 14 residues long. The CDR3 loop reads CASSYSWDRGTGVF. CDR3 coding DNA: TGTGCCAGCAGTTACTCATGGGACAGGGGCACTGGTGTCTTT.

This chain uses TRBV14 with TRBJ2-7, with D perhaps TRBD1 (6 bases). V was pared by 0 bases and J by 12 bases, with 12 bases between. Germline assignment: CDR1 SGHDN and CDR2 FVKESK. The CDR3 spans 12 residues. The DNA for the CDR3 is TGTGCCAGCAGCCAAGAACCAGGGGTCTGGTACTTC. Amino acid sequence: CASSQEPGVWYF.

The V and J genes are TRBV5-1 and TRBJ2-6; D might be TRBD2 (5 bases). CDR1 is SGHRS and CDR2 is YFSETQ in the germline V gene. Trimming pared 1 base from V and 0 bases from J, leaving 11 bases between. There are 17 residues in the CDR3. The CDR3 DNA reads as TGCGCCAGCAGCTTGTCGACTGGAGGCTCTGGGGCCAACGTCCTGACTTTC. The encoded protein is CASSLSTGGSGANVLTF. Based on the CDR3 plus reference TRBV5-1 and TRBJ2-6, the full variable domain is KAGVTQTPRYLIKTRGQQVTLSCSPISGHRSVSWYQQTPGQGLQFLFEYFSETQRNKGNFPGRFSGRQFSNSRSEMNVSTLELGDSALYLCASSLSTGGSGANVLTFGAGSRLTVL.

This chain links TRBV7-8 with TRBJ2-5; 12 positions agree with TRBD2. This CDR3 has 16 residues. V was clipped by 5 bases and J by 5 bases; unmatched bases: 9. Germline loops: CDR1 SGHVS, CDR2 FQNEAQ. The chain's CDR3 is CASSPSTLAGGETQYF. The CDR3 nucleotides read TGTGCCAGCAGCCCATCAACTCTAGCGGGAGGGGAGACCCAGTACTTC.

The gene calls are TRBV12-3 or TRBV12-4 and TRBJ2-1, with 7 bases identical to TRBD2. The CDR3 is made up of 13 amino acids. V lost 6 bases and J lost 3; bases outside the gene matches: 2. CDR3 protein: CASRTSDYNEQFF. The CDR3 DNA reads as TGTGCCAGCAGAACTAGCGACTACAATGAGCAGTTCTTC.